This entry is about one T cell receptor (beta chain). This record belongs to a study of T cell responses to AZD1222 COVID-19 vaccine. Trimming removed 4 bases from V and 3 bases from J; junction bases left unmatched: 7. Per germline, CDR1 LGHDT and CDR2 YNNKEL (reference sequence). This CDR3 is built from 15 residues. Using immunoSEQ multiplex PCR, the repertoire was profiled, and TCRdb retains in-frame clones only, with some absent. The sample has 100,000 to 150,000 clones, 88% seen once; the top ten hold 7.5% to 8%. The receptor's source is an adult in good health. J is TRBJ1-1 and V is TRBV3-1 (or the pseudogene TRBV3-2), with 8 bases matching TRBD1. The starting material was peripheral blood, obtained on day 0 of AZD1222 vaccination. DNA for the CDR3: TGTGCCAGCAGCCTTGACAGGGGTCGGGACACTGAAGCTTTCTTT. Amino acids: CASSLDRGRDTEAFF.